This TCR beta chain stems from a study of T cell clones after liver transplantation. Looking at the study overall: Samples came from ITN030ST, which attempted immunosuppression withdrawal within 2 years of liver transplantation. Samples came pre-transplant, pre-randomization before withdrawal, and post-randomization after withdrawal ended.

CDR3 length equals 14 residues. The V segment lost 1 base and the J segment 7 bases; nucleotides outside the gene matches: 6. The germline V gene encodes CDR1 SNHLY and CDR2 FYNNEI. Measured with immunoSEQ multiplex PCR; TCRdb has only the in-frame clones, and not every one. Here the sample spans tens of thousands of clones, nearly 95% being singletons. Sequenced material: CD4+ T cells from blood, taken 25 months after liver transplant. The sequence was collected from a human patient who received a liver transplant. Some of the T cells may derive from the graft donor. V is TRBV2 and J is TRBJ2-5, with 7 nucleotides matching TRBD2. The CDR3 DNA reads as TGTGCCAGCAGTGAAGAAGCTAGCGGCGGGACCCAGTACTTC. This translates into CASSEEASGGTQYF.